This is a list of T cell receptor beta chains from one sample in a study of blood T cell repertoires in COVID-19. Method: immunoSEQ multiplex PCR; TCRdb's copy keeps in-frame clones and lacks some. The data contain about 240,000 clones, about 85% of them singletons. Source material: peripheral blood. Receptors were obtained from a man aged 60-69 years who had recovered from COVID-19. Each CDR3 is given with its conserved first and last residue. The D gene is left open where the match is weak. A row's size may be missing; if present it is once, few, many or a size class.

j_call: TRBJ2-3; clone_size: .; v_call: TRBV6-5; d_call: TRBD1; cdr3_aa: CASRRGQGRADTQYF; cdr3_nt: TGTGCCAGCAGACGAGGACAGGGGAGGGCAGATACGCAGTATTTT
j_call: TRBJ1-2; clone_size: once; v_call: TRBV5-8; d_call: .; cdr3_aa: CASSLGTGYGYTF; cdr3_nt: TGTGCCAGCAGCTTGGGCACCGGCTATGGCTACACCTTC
j_call: TRBJ1-5; clone_size: .; v_call: TRBV2; d_call: TRBD1; cdr3_aa: CASSVTGTDQPQHF; cdr3_nt: TGTGCCAGCAGCGTGACAGGGACGGATCAGCCCCAGCATTTT
j_call: TRBJ2-1; clone_size: few; v_call: TRBV7-6; d_call: TRBD2; cdr3_aa: CASSLAGLAGDNEQFF; cdr3_nt: TGTGCCAGCAGCTTAGCGGGACTAGCGGGGGACAATGAGCAGTTCTTC
j_call: TRBJ1-4; clone_size: .; v_call: TRBV29-1; d_call: .; cdr3_aa: CSVAPLRSFATNEKLFF; cdr3_nt: TGCAGCGTTGCACCTCTACGATCCTTTGCAACTAATGAAAAACTGTTTTTT
j_call: TRBJ1-1; clone_size: few; v_call: TRBV12-3/TRBV12-4; d_call: .; cdr3_aa: CASSFKRYTEAFF; cdr3_nt: TGTGCCAGCAGTTTCAAGAGATACACTGAAGCTTTCTTT
j_call: TRBJ1-2; clone_size: .; v_call: TRBV4-1; d_call: .; cdr3_aa: CASSQDPTGTGAYGYTF; cdr3_nt: TGCGCCAGCAGCCAAGATCCCACAGGGACGGGCGCCTATGGCTACACCTTC
j_call: TRBJ2-6; clone_size: .; v_call: TRBV7-6; d_call: .; cdr3_aa: CASSLGVFSGANVLTF; cdr3_nt: TGTGCCAGCAGCTTAGGAGTCTTCTCTGGGGCCAACGTCCTGACTTTC
j_call: TRBJ2-5; clone_size: .; v_call: TRBV20-1; d_call: .; cdr3_aa: CSARRETQYF; cdr3_nt: TGCAGTGCTAGACGGGAGACCCAGTACTTC
j_call: TRBJ2-6; clone_size: .; v_call: TRBV7-9; d_call: TRBD1; cdr3_aa: CASSPGQGASGANVLTF; cdr3_nt: TGTGCCAGCAGCCCAGGACAGGGGGCATCTGGGGCCAACGTCCTGACTTTC
j_call: TRBJ2-2; clone_size: .; v_call: TRBV6-6; d_call: .; cdr3_aa: CASSPGTGELFF; cdr3_nt: TGTGCCAGCAGTCCTGGCACGGGGGAGCTGTTTTTT
j_call: TRBJ2-3; clone_size: .; v_call: TRBV25-1; d_call: .; cdr3_aa: CASSKSSTVTDTQYF; cdr3_nt: TGTGCCAGCAGTAAGTCTTCGACAGTTACAGATACGCAGTATTTT